The 17 T cell receptor beta chains listed next were all sequenced from one sample in a study of shared clonotypes between healthy human individuals. Clones were sequenced by immunoSEQ multiplex PCR, and TCRdb holds only the in-frame ones, with some missing. Found here are about 680,000 clones, 60% to 80% of them singletons; the top ten hold 1.8%. The sequenced sample consisted of memory CD4+ T cells sorted from blood. Subset indicated: CD45RA-negative fraction. The receptors here all came from a young woman in good health.

This clone was seen a handful of times. CDR3 sequence (DNA): TGTGCCACCAGCACCCAGTTGCTAGGAGAGGACCGGCAGTACTTC. Its translation is CATSTQLLGEDRQYF. The V and J genes are TRBV15 and TRBJ2-7; D gene unclear. CDR1 is LNHNV and CDR2 is YYDKDF in the germline V gene (reference sequence). The CDR3 totals 15 residues. Trimming left V 4 bases short and J 9 bases short, with 22 bases between.

This clone was detected a few times. V gene TRBV6-6 combines with J gene TRBJ1-5, with D possibly being TRBD1 (5 bases). Deletions cut 5 bases from V and 5 bases from J, with 13 bases between. The CDR3 has 14 residues. In germline, CDR1 is MNHNY, CDR2 SVGAGI (reference sequence). As DNA, the CDR3 is TGTGCCAGCAGTAGGACGGGGGAAGATCAGCCCCAGCATTTT. Amino acids: CASSRTGEDQPQHF.

In nucleotides, the CDR3 is TGTGCCAGCAGCTTCGCGGGGTCTAATGAAAAACTGTTTTTT. As protein: CASSFAGSNEKLFF. The V call is TRBV7-2, the J call TRBJ1-4; the D is unclear. Germline CDR1 SGHTA, CDR2 FQGNSA. Trimming stripped 3 bases from V and 3 bases from J, with 8 bases between. The CDR3 covers 14 residues.

J is TRBJ1-5 and V is TRBV29-1; a possible D gene is TRBD1 (5 bases). Germline CDR1 SQVTM, CDR2 ANQGSEA. V shed 5 bases and J shed 5 bases, with 13 bases lying between them. CDR3 length equals 13 residues. The CDR3 region has the DNA TGCAGCGTTAGTCAGGGAGAGGATCAGCCCCAGCATTTT. It encodes CSVSQGEDQPQHF.

This rearrangement joins TRBV7-2 to TRBJ2-7; no clear D gene. V was cut by 4 bases and J by 7 bases, with 20 bases left in between. This CDR3 region has 15 residues. Germline V lookup: CDR1 SGHTA, CDR2 FQGNSA. The CDR3 loop reads CASSSTALTTGEQYF. The CDR3 nucleotides read TGTGCCAGCAGCTCTACCGCCCTCACCACGGGTGAGCAGTACTTC.

The V call is TRBV20-1, the J call TRBJ2-5, with D possibly being TRBD2 (5 bases). The end of the DNA is better explained by TRBJ2-7, so the J call may be wrong. From germline, CDR1 is DFQATT and CDR2 SNEGSKA (reference sequence). CDR3 length equals 11 residues. The CDR3 sequence: CSARSGHEQYF. The CDR3 DNA reads TGCAGTGCTCGCAGCGGACACGAGCAGTACTTC.

V usage is TRBV5-1 and J usage is TRBJ1-1, with D possibly being TRBD1 (5 bases). V lost 6 bases, J lost 1 base, and 16 bases lay in between. Germline CDR1 and CDR2: SGHRS and YFSETQ. The CDR3 is made up of 15 amino acids. For the CDR3, the DNA is TGCGCCAGCAAGAATCTGGGGCCCAGGAACACTGAAGCTTTCTTT. This encodes CASKNLGPRNTEAFF.

The rearrangement uses TRBV5-1 and TRBJ1-2, with D unclear. Trimming removed 0 bases at V and 0 bases at J, with 9 bases between. Germline CDR1 is SGHRS and CDR2 is YFSETQ. This CDR3 contains 15 residues. The DNA of the CDR3 is TGCGCCAGCAGCTTGGTGTTTAGCGCTAACTATGGCTACACCTTC. This codes for CASSLVFSANYGYTF.

This rearrangement joins TRBV6-1 to TRBJ1-3; D unresolved. The V end lost 11 bases, the J end lost 2 bases, and 7 bases lay between the germline ends. The CDR3 length is 11 residues. CDR1 and CDR2 from the germline V gene are MNHNS and SASEGT. The CDR3 DNA follows: TGTGCCGCAGAGGCTGGAAACACCATATATTTT. This codes for CAAEAGNTIYF.

The chain couples TRBV7-2 to TRBJ2-1, with TRBD2 matching 12 bases. The germline CDR1 and CDR2 sequences are SGHTA and FQGNSA. With V trimmed by 5 bases and J by 7 bases, 6 bases remained unmatched. The CDR3 consists of 15 residues. The CDR3 DNA reads TGTGCCAGCAGCACAGAAGGACTAGCGGGGAATGAGCAGTTCTTC. Translation gives CASSTEGLAGNEQFF.

The V gene is TRBV10-3, the J gene TRBJ2-7; D gene unclear. Trimming shortened V by 4 bases and J by 3 bases, and 4 bases separated the two germline ends. The CDR3 length is 11 residues. Per germline, CDR1 ENHRY and CDR2 SYGVKD. In nucleotides, the CDR3 is TGTGCCATCAGTGCCCACTACGAGCAGTACTTC. Encoded protein: CAISAHYEQYF.

V and J are TRBV7-9 and TRBJ2-5, with no clear D. V was clipped by 1 base and J by 5 bases, with 17 bases between them. Per germline, CDR1 SEHNR and CDR2 FQNEAQ (reference sequence). This CDR3 is 16 amino acids long. The CDR3 nucleotides are TGTGCCAGCAGCTTAGGAGTTGGAATTTTGGCGGAGACCCAGTACTTC. Translated, it gives CASSLGVGILAETQYF.

The chain joins TRBV5-1 to TRBJ2-5; D possibly matches TRBD1 or TRBD2 (5 bases each). CDR1 and CDR2 from the germline V gene are SGHRS and YFSETQ. This CDR3 spans 14 amino acids. The germline V and J ends were trimmed by 0 bases and 5 bases, with 11 bases remaining between them. The CDR3 DNA sequence: TGCGCCAGCAGCTTGGGAGGGAAGGGGGAGACCCAGTACTTC. Amino acid sequence: CASSLGGKGETQYF.

This clone has only a few counts. The chain is built from TRBV7-2 and TRBJ2-3, with 9 bases aligning to TRBD1. The V and J ends lost 5 bases and 4 bases, in that order; junction bases with no gene match: 4. The germline V gene encodes CDR1 SGHTA and CDR2 FQGNSA. The CDR3 extends over 14 amino acids. CDR3 coding DNA: TGTGCCAGCAGCCCTCGACAGGGGGCAGATACGCAGTATTTT. The encoded protein is CASSPRQGADTQYF.

This clone was counted many times. V and J are TRBV11-2 and TRBJ2-5; D gene uncertain. V lost 6 bases and J 5 bases, leaving 16 bases between the germline ends. The CDR3 length is 14 residues. The germline gives CDR1 SGHAT, CDR2 FQNNGV. CDR3 in DNA: TGTGCCAGCAGAGGAATGTGGACGGAGGAGACCCAGTACTTC. It encodes CASRGMWTEETQYF.

The chain has TRBV30 and TRBJ1-3; D gene unclear. CDR3 length: 11 residues. CDR1 GTSNPN and CDR2 SVGIG come from the germline V gene (reference sequence). Trimming removed 8 bases at V and 5 bases at J, with 10 bases between. The chain's CDR3 is CAGNDRNTIYF. In DNA, the CDR3 is TGTGCCGGAAATGACAGAAACACCATATATTTT.

This clone occurred many times. The rearrangement joins TRBV25-1 to TRBJ2-7, with a tentative D call TRBD1 (5 bases). V was trimmed by 4 bases and J by 3 bases, leaving 13 bases between them. The CDR3 contains 14 residues. Germline CDR1 and CDR2: MGHDK and SYGVNS. The CDR3 DNA is TGTGCCAGCAGTGTTGGTGGGGCTATCTACGAGCAGTACTTC. This gives the protein CASSVGGAIYEQYF.